The clone carrying this T cell receptor (beta chain) was seen a few times. What it binds is not known. The data were taken from a study of beta chain features in type 1 diabetes. With V trimmed by 4 bases and J by 4 bases, 7 bases remained unmatched. The CDR3 is 16 residues long. Germline CDR1 and CDR2: MGHDK and SYGVNS. General study results and limits: Shortening that was moderate but significant affected the TCRB CDR3s of Type 1 diabetes patients in all four CD4+ subsets.

TCRB transcripts that were expressed got sequenced, as all of the isolated RNA had been reverse transcribed. Measured with immunoSEQ multiplex PCR; TCRdb has only the in-frame clones, and not every one. The data hold about 180,000 clones, with about 13% observed a single time. The rearrangement joins TRBV25-1 to TRBJ2-3; 11 bases match TRBD2. Sample: central memory CD4+ T cells from blood. The clonotype originates from a woman aged 18-29 years in good health. CDR3 region: CASSVLGTSGPDTQYF. The CDR3 nucleotides read TGTGCCAGCAGTGTACTAGGGACTAGCGGACCAGATACGCAGTATTTT.